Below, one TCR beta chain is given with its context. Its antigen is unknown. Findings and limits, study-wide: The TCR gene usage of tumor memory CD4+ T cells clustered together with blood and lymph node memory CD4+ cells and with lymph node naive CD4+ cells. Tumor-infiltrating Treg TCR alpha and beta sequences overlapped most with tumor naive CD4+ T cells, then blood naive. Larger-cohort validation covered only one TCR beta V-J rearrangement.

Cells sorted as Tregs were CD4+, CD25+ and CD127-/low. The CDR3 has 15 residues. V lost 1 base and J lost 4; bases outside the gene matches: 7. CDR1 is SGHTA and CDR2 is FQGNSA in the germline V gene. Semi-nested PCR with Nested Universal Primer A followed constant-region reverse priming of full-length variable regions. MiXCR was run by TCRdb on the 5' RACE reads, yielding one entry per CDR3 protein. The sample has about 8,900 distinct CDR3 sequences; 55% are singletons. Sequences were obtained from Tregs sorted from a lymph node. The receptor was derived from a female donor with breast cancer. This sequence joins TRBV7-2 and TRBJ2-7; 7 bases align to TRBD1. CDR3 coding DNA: TGTGCCAGCAGCTTAGGCCCGGGACAGACTTACGAGCAGTACGTC. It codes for CASSLGPGQTYEQYV.